Listed below are T cell receptor beta chains from one sample, sequenced in a study of cytomegalovirus exposure and HLA in healthy donors. Only in-frame clones appear in the TCRdb table, and some are missing; sequencing was by immunoSEQ multiplex PCR. Here the sample spans around 190,000 clones, 80% being singletons. Sample: PBMCs. These receptors originate from a man aged 35 to 55 in good health and CMV-seronegative. CDR3s include the opening cysteine and the closing phenylalanine or tryptophan. D genes are given only for firm matches. Clone size is not always given. Where it is, it says once, few, many or a class for expanded clones.

abundance	d_gene	v_gene	j_gene	CDR3nt	CDR3aa
few	TRBD1	TRBV18	TRBJ1-1	TGTGCCAGCTCACCCTGGACAGGGGGGGACACTGAAGCTTTCTTT	CASSPWTGGDTEAFF
few	.	TRBV18	TRBJ1-5	TGTGCCAGCTCTCAAACAGGGCGCAATCAGCCCCAGCATTTT	CASSQTGRNQPQHF
.	.	TRBV5-6	TRBJ2-7	TGTGCCAGCAGCTTGGCCAGGGTATCATACGAGCAGTACTTC	CASSLARVSYEQYF
.	.	TRBV4-3	TRBJ1-3	TGCGCCAGCAGTAACGGGGATAGCTCTGGAAACACCATATATTTT	CASSNGDSSGNTIYF
medium-sized	TRBD1	TRBV15	TRBJ2-2	TGTGCCAGTTCGGCGGGACAGGGGGTTTCTACCGGGGAGCTGTTTTTT	CASSAGQGVSTGELFF
.	.	TRBV27	TRBJ1-1	TGTGCCAGCAGTTGGACATTCAACACTGAAGCTTTCTTT	CASSWTFNTEAFF
.	.	TRBV29-1	TRBJ1-1	TGCAGCGCTAAGACAGGTTATGAAGCTTTCTTT	CSAKTGYEAFF
.	.	TRBV5-1	TRBJ2-5	TGCGCCAGCAGCTTGGGACGTCGGGGAGAGACCCAGTACTTC	CASSLGRRGETQYF
.	.	TRBV18	TRBJ1-1	TGTGCCAGCTCACCCTCGGAGGGGGGGTGGACTGAAGCTTTCTTT	CASSPSEGGWTEAFF
.	.	TRBV6-5	TRBJ2-3	TGTGCCAGCTCCCGGGGACAAGATACGCAGTATTTT	CASSRGQDTQYF
few	TRBD1	TRBV29-1	TRBJ1-4	TGCAGCGCAGGGACAGGTTATGAAAAACTGTTTTTT	CSAGTGYEKLFF
.	TRBD1	TRBV5-1	TRBJ2-1	TGCGCCAGCAGCCTTGGGACAGGGGTGAATGAGCAGTTCTTC	CASSLGTGVNEQFF
.	.	TRBV4-1	TRBJ1-4	TGCGCCAGCAGCCAAGAAGTCACAGCGGCTAATGAAAAACTGTTTTTT	CASSQEVTAANEKLFF
.	TRBD2	TRBV6-6	TRBJ2-7	TGTGCCAGCAGTTACTCTAAACTAGCGGGGGTACGGGAGCAGTACTTC	CASSYSKLAGVREQYF
.	TRBD2	TRBV5-1	TRBJ2-5	TGCGCCAGCAGTCACCGAAGTGGAGCGGGGGGGCTTGTGGAGACCCAGTACTTC	CASSHRSGAGGLVETQYF
.	TRBD1	TRBV18	TRBJ2-7	TGTGCCAGCTCATTTCTCTGGGGTGGGACAGACTACGAGCAGTACTTC	CASSFLWGGTDYEQYF
once	TRBD1	TRBV18	TRBJ1-1	TGTGCCAGCTCACCACCTAACAGGGGGCTCGCTGAAGCTTTCTTT	CASSPPNRGLAEAFF
.	.	TRBV19	TRBJ1-2	TGTGCCAGCCACAGGACGTACACTAACTATGGCTACACCTTC	CASHRTYTNYGYTF
.	.	TRBV6-5	TRBJ2-3	TGTGCCAGCAGGACGAGGGTGGAATGGACAGATACGCAGTATTTT	CASRTRVEWTDTQYF
.	.	TRBV15	TRBJ1-1	TGTGCCACCAGCAGAGCTAGGGAGAGGACTGAAGCTTTCTTT	CATSRARERTEAFF
.	.	TRBV29-1	TRBJ1-4	TGCAGCTCAACGGGGGGGTCTAATGAAAAACTGTTTTTT	CSSTGGSNEKLFF
.	.	TRBV19	TRBJ1-1	TGTGCCAGTAGTAGACCTCAGGTGTTGAACACTGAAGCTTTCTTT	CASSRPQVLNTEAFF
once	.	TRBV7-6	TRBJ1-2	TGTGCCAGCAGCTTTGCGGGGGGCTATGGCTACACCTTC	CASSFAGGYGYTF
.	.	TRBV7-9	TRBJ2-7	TGTGCCAGCAGCTTAGGCAGGGGCCTCGACTTCTTC	CASSLGRGLDFF
.	.	TRBV7-2	TRBJ2-7	TGTGCCAGCAGCTTAGCAGGCGGTTTAAGCTACGAGCAGTACTTC	CASSLAGGLSYEQYF
.	.	TRBV11-3	TRBJ2-7	TGTGCCAGCAGCTTAGGAGGCAGCCGCTACGAGCAGTACTTC	CASSLGGSRYEQYF
.	TRBD2	TRBV28	TRBJ2-7	TGTGCCAGCAGTTTAATACTACTAGCGGGAGGTTACGAGCAGTACTTC	CASSLILLAGGYEQYF
.	.	TRBV30	TRBJ1-1	TGTGCCTGGAGTGTATCCGGGGACACTGAAGCTTTCTTT	CAWSVSGDTEAFF
.	TRBD1	TRBV30	TRBJ1-5	TGTGCCTGGAGGGGGGCCGGGACAGGGGTTGATCAGCCCCAGCATTTT	CAWRGAGTGVDQPQHF
.	.	TRBV14	TRBJ2-3	TGTGCCAGCAGCCAAGATTTCGCGGGGCCGGCCACAGATACGCAGTATTTT	CASSQDFAGPATDTQYF
.	TRBD1	TRBV5-1	TRBJ1-4	TGCGCCAGCAGTACCGACAGGGGATTTAATGAAAAACTGTTTTTT	CASSTDRGFNEKLFF
few	TRBD1	TRBV5-1	TRBJ1-1	TGCGCCAGCAGCGACACAGGGGCGACCACTGAAGCTTTCTTT	CASSDTGATTEAFF
.	TRBD2	TRBV18	TRBJ2-5	TGTGCCAGCTCACCATCTAGCGGAGGGGTGGAGACCCAGTACTTC	CASSPSSGGVETQYF
.	TRBD1	TRBV9	TRBJ2-2	TGTGCCAGCAGCGCCCGGACAGGGACCACCGGGGAGCTGTTTTTT	CASSARTGTTGELFF
.	TRBD1	TRBV19	TRBJ1-6	TGTGCCAGTACCGGACAGGGCACCTATAATTCACCCCTCCACTTT	CASTGQGTYNSPLHF
.	.	TRBV19	TRBJ1-1	TGTGCCAGTAGTATCTCTCCCAACATGAACACTGAAGCTTTCTTT	CASSISPNMNTEAFF
.	.	TRBV5-1	TRBJ1-1	TGCGCCAGCAGCTTACAGGAAATGAACACTGAAGCTTTCTTT	CASSLQEMNTEAFF
.	TRBD1	TRBV5-6	TRBJ2-7	TGTGCCAGCAGCCCAGTAGGACAGGGGCCTGCGGAGCAGTACTTC	CASSPVGQGPAEQYF
.	TRBD1	TRBV30	TRBJ2-3	TGTGCCTGGAGTACAGGGGGAAGTAGCACAGATACGCAGTATTTT	CAWSTGGSSTDTQYF
.	.	TRBV7-2	TRBJ1-1	TGTGCCAGCAGCCAGAGACGGGGTTTGACTGAAGCTTTCTTT	CASSQRRGLTEAFF
.	TRBD2	TRBV6-5	TRBJ2-3	TGTGCCAGCAGTTCTCCGACCGGACTAGCCACGCAGTATTTT	CASSSPTGLATQYF
.	.	TRBV7-2	TRBJ1-1	TGTGCCAGCAGCCCCGGTCTTGCGGGTAGCACTGAAGCTTTCTTT	CASSPGLAGSTEAFF
once	TRBD2	TRBV6-1	TRBJ2-1	TGTGTCAGCTTCTTACTAGCGGGGGGGCAAAATGAGCAGTTCTTC	CVSFLLAGGQNEQFF
.	TRBD1	TRBV5-1	TRBJ2-5	TGCGCCAGCAGCCCGTACCAGGGGGCGCAGGAGACCCAGTACTTC	CASSPYQGAQETQYF
.	TRBD1	TRBV6-5	TRBJ1-5	TGTGCCAGCAGTTTGGGACAGGGGAGGGGTCAGCCCCAGCATTTT	CASSLGQGRGQPQHF
.	TRBD2	TRBV13	TRBJ2-1	TGTGCCAGCAGCCCTCAGCGGGAGTCGGTCAATGAGCAGTTCTTC	CASSPQRESVNEQFF
.	TRBD1	TRBV5-5	TRBJ2-7	TGTGCCAGCAGCCCACAGGGGGTCGTCTACTACGAGCAGTACTTC	CASSPQGVVYYEQYF
.	.	TRBV10-3	TRBJ1-6	TGTGCCATCAGCGAAAAAGGAGAGACAGGTGGGCTCTATAATTCACCCCTCCACTTT	CAISEKGETGGLYNSPLHF
.	TRBD1	TRBV7-9	TRBJ2-7	TGTGCCAGCAGCTCGGGACAGGGGTTTAACGAGCAGTACTTC	CASSSGQGFNEQYF
.	TRBD1	TRBV7-2	TRBJ1-3	TGTGCCAGCAGCGGACCGACAGGGACCGGAAACACCATATATTTT	CASSGPTGTGNTIYF
once	.	TRBV7-9	TRBJ1-2	TGTTCCAGCAGCCAAACGGCGGGGGACTACACCTTC	CSSSQTAGDYTF
few	TRBD2	TRBV4-1	TRBJ2-7	TGCGCCAGCAGCCAAGACCCTCGAGGCGGGGGGGGCTCCTACGAGCAGTACTTC	CASSQDPRGGGGSYEQYF